Listed below are T cell receptor beta chains from one sample, sequenced in a study of CD8 T cells in Susac syndrome. From the immunoSEQ multiplex PCR reads, TCRdb called clonotypes with MiXCR, one entry per CDR3 protein. The sample carries approximately 260,000 distinct CDR3 sequences, 96% recorded once. Source material: CD4+ T cells from PBMCs. All receptors derive from a human donor with Susac syndrome. Both conserved end residues are part of each CDR3. The D gene is left open where the match is weak. Clone size, where shown, is once, few, many, or a class for clones that have expanded.

NA	TRBJ2-3	NA	TRBV29-1	CSVVAGGWSTDTQYF	TGCAGCGTTGTGGCTGGGGGGTGGTCAACAGATACGCAGTATTTT
NA	TRBJ2-3	NA	TRBV6-5	CASSGLAITDTQYF	TGTGCCAGCAGCGGCCTAGCGATAACAGATACGCAGTATTTT
NA	TRBJ2-7	NA	TRBV15	CATSGGSHYEQYF	TGTGCCACCAGCGGGGGGTCCCACTACGAGCAGTACTTC
NA	TRBJ2-4	once	TRBV6-1	CASHPRGMAKNIQYF	TGTGCCAGCCACCCCCGGGGGATGGCCAAAAACATTCAGTACTTC
NA	TRBJ1-2	NA	TRBV4-2	CASSQETRGYTF	TGTGCCAGCAGCCAAGAAACCCGTGGCTACACCTTC
TRBD2	TRBJ2-5	once	TRBV18	CASSPPGLAEETQYF	TGTGCCAGCTCACCACCGGGGCTAGCGGAAGAGACCCAGTACTTC
NA	TRBJ2-6	NA	TRBV20-1	CSANEGANVLTF	TGCAGTGCTAACGAGGGGGCCAACGTCCTGACTTTC
NA	TRBJ2-3	NA	TRBV4-1	CASSQDRASGDTQYF	TGCGCCAGCAGCCAAGACCGGGCAAGTGGGGATACGCAGTATTTT
NA	TRBJ2-7	NA	TRBV4-1	CASSHYGTYEQYF	TGCGCCAGCAGCCATTACGGAACCTACGAGCAGTACTTC
NA	TRBJ2-3	NA	TRBV5-4	CASSLPAVDTQYF	TGTGCCAGCAGCTTGCCCGCCGTAGATACGCAGTATTTT
TRBD2	TRBJ2-1	NA	TRBV2	CASSEERGSFVLNEQFF	TGTGCCAGCAGTGAAGAGCGCGGGAGTTTCGTCCTCAATGAGCAGTTCTTC
NA	TRBJ1-2	once	TRBV11-2	CASSFTTEGYGYTF	TGTGCCAGCAGCTTTACGACAGAAGGCTATGGCTACACCTTC
TRBD2	TRBJ2-1	once	TRBV29-1	CSVYLAGPPDEQFF	TGCAGCGTGTACCTAGCGGGGCCTCCCGATGAGCAGTTCTTC
NA	TRBJ1-2	once	TRBV20-1	CSARPDLEGRHTF	TGCAGTGCTAGGCCAGATCTTGAGGGACGGCACACCTTC
NA	TRBJ2-3	NA	TRBV7-9	CASSLVGPSTDTQYF	TGTGCCAGCAGCTTAGTAGGGCCTAGCACAGATACGCAGTATTTT
NA	TRBJ2-7	NA	TRBV28	CASSRQKQYF	TGTGCCAGCAGCCGACAGAAGCAGTACTTC
TRBD1	TRBJ2-1	NA	TRBV20-1	CSAPRTGGYNEQFF	TGCAGTGCCCCCCGGACAGGGGGATACAATGAGCAGTTCTTC
TRBD2	TRBJ2-1	NA	TRBV7-6	CASRLAFGEQFF	TGTGCCAGCAGACTAGCGTTTGGTGAGCAGTTCTTC
TRBD1	TRBJ2-5	NA	TRBV7-9	CASSRHGTGGQETQYF	TGTGCCAGCAGCCGACACGGGACAGGGGGCCAAGAGACCCAGTACTTC
TRBD1	TRBJ2-4	NA	TRBV20-1	CSATIQGFQYF	TGCAGTGCTACTATACAGGGGTTTCAGTACTTC
TRBD2	TRBJ2-1	NA	TRBV29-1	CSVDERENNEQFF	TGCAGCGTTGATGAGCGGGAGAACAATGAGCAGTTCTTC
NA	TRBJ1-5	NA	TRBV3-1	CASSQSTGPGQPQHF	TGTGCCAGCAGCCAATCAACCGGGCCGGGTCAGCCCCAGCATTTT
TRBD2	TRBJ2-3	NA	TRBV14	CASSQGLAGTDTQYF	TGTGCCAGCAGCCAAGGACTAGCGGGCACAGATACGCAGTATTTT
TRBD1	TRBJ1-2	NA	TRBV11-2	CASSRGQGIYGYTF	TGTGCCAGCAGTAGGGGACAGGGCATTTATGGCTACACCTTC
NA	TRBJ1-4	NA	TRBV4-2	CASSQDYRGHEKLFF	TGTGCCAGCAGCCAAGATTATCGGGGGCATGAAAAACTGTTTTTT
TRBD1	TRBJ1-1	NA	TRBV29-1	CSVEEVGQENTEAFF	TGCAGCGTTGAGGAAGTGGGACAGGAGAACACTGAAGCTTTCTTT
TRBD1	TRBJ1-1	NA	TRBV29-1	CSVGLLQGAEAFF	TGCAGCGTTGGGCTTTTACAGGGGGCTGAAGCTTTCTTT
TRBD2	TRBJ2-1	NA	TRBV4-1	CASSQDSVQRERPNEQFF	TGCGCCAGCAGCCAAGATTCGGTCCAGCGGGAGAGACCCAATGAGCAGTTCTTC
TRBD1	TRBJ2-3	NA	TRBV4-1	CASSHPTGLDTQYF	TGCGCCAGCAGCCACCCGACAGGGTTAGATACGCAGTATTTT
NA	TRBJ2-7	NA	TRBV20-1	CSALDPGRVYEQYF	TGCAGTGCTCTCGACCCCGGGAGAGTCTACGAGCAGTACTTC
NA	TRBJ1-2	once	TRBV28	CASSHPRVFVALNGYTF	TGTGCCAGCAGTCACCCCAGGGTATTTGTTGCTCTGAATGGCTACACCTTC
NA	TRBJ2-3	NA	TRBV5-6	CASSSQGSTDTQYF	TGTGCCAGCAGCTCACAGGGAAGCACAGATACGCAGTATTTT
TRBD1	TRBJ1-2	NA	TRBV29-1	CSAELGTGEAGYTF	TGCAGCGCCGAACTCGGGACAGGGGAAGCCGGCTACACCTTC
NA	TRBJ2-3	NA	TRBV27	CASSYKGGVADTQYF	TGTGCCAGCAGCTACAAGGGGGGGGTGGCAGATACGCAGTATTTT
NA	TRBJ2-1	once	TRBV30	CAHALSSYNEQFF	TGTGCCCACGCTCTGAGCTCCTACAATGAGCAGTTCTTC
TRBD2	TRBJ2-3	NA	TRBV5-4	CASSLDQRAGGEDTQYF	TGTGCCAGCAGCTTGGATCAGAGAGCGGGAGGAGAAGATACGCAGTATTTT
NA	TRBJ2-4	NA	TRBV30	CAWSPRPLKNIQYF	TGTGCCTGGAGTCCCCGACCGCTAAAAAACATTCAGTACTTC
TRBD2	TRBJ2-7	NA	TRBV9	CASSVESGGREQYF	TGTGCCAGCAGCGTAGAGTCGGGGGGTCGCGAGCAGTACTTC
NA	TRBJ2-3	NA	TRBV7-9	CASSLAFGDTQYF	TGTGCCAGCAGCTTGGCCTTTGGGGATACGCAGTATTTT
NA	TRBJ2-1	NA	TRBV11-2	CASSPRGQPVYNEQFF	TGTGCCAGCAGCCCCCGGGGGCAGCCAGTCTACAATGAGCAGTTCTTC
TRBD2	TRBJ2-3	once	TRBV3-1	CASSESSGRAIDTQYF	TGTGCCAGCAGCGAGAGTAGCGGGAGGGCCATAGATACGCAGTATTTT
NA	TRBJ1-2	once	TRBV24-1	CATSDLKRHYGYTF	TGTGCCACCAGTGATTTGAAGCGGCACTATGGCTACACCTTC
NA	TRBJ2-6	NA	TRBV5-6	CASSLVRAGANVLTF	TGTGCCAGCAGCTTAGTGAGGGCTGGGGCCAACGTCCTGACTTTC
NA	TRBJ2-1	NA	TRBV2	CASSTSRTVNEQFF	TGTGCCAGCTCGACCTCCCGGACAGTCAATGAGCAGTTCTTC
NA	TRBJ1-5	NA	TRBV10-3	CAISDPGYSNQPQHF	TGTGCCATCAGTGACCCGGGCTATAGCAATCAGCCCCAGCATTTT
NA	TRBJ1-4	NA	TRBV27	CASSLRGTTNEKLFF	TGTGCCAGCAGTTTACGGGGTACGACTAATGAAAAACTGTTTTTT
TRBD2	TRBJ2-7	NA	TRBV7-6	CASSLGSGTSGYEQYF	TGTGCCAGCAGCTTAGGGAGCGGGACTAGCGGCTACGAGCAGTACTTC
NA	TRBJ2-5	NA	TRBV9	CASSVGSLAQETQYF	TGTGCCAGCAGCGTAGGGAGTCTAGCGCAAGAGACCCAGTACTTC
TRBD2	TRBJ2-2	NA	TRBV6-2/TRBV6-3	CASSQTSGNTGELFF	TGTGCCAGCAGTCAGACTAGCGGGAACACCGGGGAGCTGTTTTTT